These 21 T cell receptor beta chains share one sample of origin, sequenced in a study of breast tumors, draining lymph nodes, adjacent tissues. TCRdb used MiXCR to reprocess the multiplex PCR reads, holding one entry per CDR3 protein. The sample yields around 12,000 distinct CDR3 sequences, about three fifths seen once. Sequenced material: tumor-adjacent breast tissue. These receptor sequences come from a female donor with breast cancer. Some clones in this sample may be carry-over from other donors' samples.

This chain uses TRBV5-1 with TRBJ2-3, with 13 bases lining up with TRBD2. CDR1 and CDR2 (germline): SGHRS, YFSETQ. The CDR3 is 14 amino acids. V lost 7 bases to trimming and J lost 5 bases; unmatched junction nucleotides: 4. The CDR3 DNA is TGCGCCAGCGGACTAGCGGGAGTTAAAGATACGCAGTATTTT. It yields the protein CASGLAGVKDTQYF.

There are many counts of this clonotype. V usage is TRBV30 and J usage is TRBJ1-5, with D possibly TRBD1 on 6 matching bases. Germline CDR1 and CDR2: GTSNPN and SVGIG (reference sequence). This CDR3 is 13 amino acids long. Trimming removed 4 bases at V and 1 base at J, with 8 bases between. CDR3 residues: CAWNGGSNQPQHF. CDR3 coding DNA: TGTGCCTGGAATGGGGGCAGCAATCAGCCCCAGCATTTT.

The J gene is TRBJ1-3, the V gene TRBV25-1; no firm D call. Germline V gene sequence: CDR1 MGHDK, CDR2 SYGVNS. This CDR3 has 14 amino acids. The V end lost 0 bases, the J end lost 6 bases, and 9 bases lay between the germline ends. The CDR3 here is CASSEYRFSNTIYF. CDR3 bases: TGTGCCAGCAGTGAATACAGGTTCTCAAACACCATATATTTT.

The V and J genes are TRBV10-3 and TRBJ2-3, with 11 bases lining up with TRBD1. The CDR3 loop spans 13 amino acids. CDR1 and CDR2 from the germline V gene are ENHRY and SYGVKD. V was clipped by 8 bases and J by 5 bases; unmatched bases: 3. CDR3 residues: CAIQGTGGDTQYF. The CDR3 DNA reads as TGTGCCATCCAAGGGACAGGGGGAGATACGCAGTATTTT.

V and J are TRBV20-1 and TRBJ2-7; 9 nucleotides agree with TRBD1. This CDR3 spans 13 amino acids. CDR1 is DFQATT, CDR2 SNEGSKA, per germline (reference sequence). Trimming at V came to 6 bases and at J to 4 bases, leaving 7 bases not matched to a gene. The CDR3 nucleotides read TGCAGTGCGGGACAGGGAGGATCATACGAGCAGTACTTC. Translation gives CSAGQGGSYEQYF.

The rearrangement uses TRBV13 and TRBJ1-6, with no clear D. The ends were cut back, 4 bases at V and 7 bases at J, with 5 bases in the middle. This CDR3 spans 12 amino acids. Germline lookup yields CDR1 PRHDT and CDR2 FYEKMQ (reference sequence). The CDR3 DNA sequence: TGTGCCAGCAGCTCCGGGAATTCACCCCTCCACTTT. Amino acids: CASSSGNSPLHF. Looking up the rest from reference TRBV13 and TRBJ1-6 gives the full variable domain: AAGVIQSPRHLIKEKRETATLKCYPIPRHDTVYWYQQGPGQDPQFLISFYEKMQSDKGSIPDRFSAQQFSDYHSELNMSSLELGDSALYFCASSSGNSPLHFGNGTRLTVT.

V gene TRBV5-6 combines with J gene TRBJ1-2; 9 bases are a match to TRBD1. Germline V CDR1 and CDR2: SGHDT, YYEEEE. CDR3 size: 16 residues. J gave up 4 bases and V 2 bases, and 9 bases lay outside the gene matches. The DNA for the CDR3 is TGTGCCAGCAGCTTACAGGGACAGGGCTCCGGCTATGGCTACACCTTC. Protein sequence: CASSLQGQGSGYGYTF.

This clonotype showed up many times. The genes are TRBV15 and TRBJ1-5; 7 nucleotides align to TRBD1. V lost 1 base and J lost 7; bases outside the gene matches: 10. The CDR3 is made up of 16 amino acids. Germline CDR1 and CDR2: LNHNV and YYDKDF (reference sequence). This CDR3 is CATSRAQGGGWQPQHF. The DNA for the CDR3 is TGTGCCACCAGCAGAGCCCAGGGGGGCGGGTGGCAGCCCCAGCATTTT.

This clonotype is a singleton in its sample. The V and J genes are TRBV2 and TRBJ1-5; 7 positions match TRBD1. This CDR3 is built from 14 residues. The germline V gene has CDR1 SNHLY and CDR2 FYNNEI. J was trimmed by 3 bases and V by 4 bases; bases with no gene match: 3. The CDR3 region has the DNA TGTGCCAGCAGTGGACAGGGATTCAATCAGCCCCAGCATTTT. The encoded protein is CASSGQGFNQPQHF.

Comments on this clonotype: An end of the junction does not agree with germline; a read error may underlie this. The CDR3 is CSAKDRGYGSTF. The CDR3 coding sequence is TGCAGTGCTAAAGACAGGGGGTATGGCTCCACCTTC. The chain is built from TRBV20-1 and TRBJ1-2, with TRBD1 identical over 9 bases. The CDR3 loop spans 12 amino acids. Germline-derived CDR1 and CDR2 are DFQATT and SNEGSKA (reference sequence).

The V gene is TRBV9, the J gene TRBJ2-7, with 12 bases identical to TRBD2. Trimming cost V 5 bases and J 3 bases; bases outside gene matches: 9. The CDR3 contains 16 residues. The germline V gene encodes CDR1 SGDLS and CDR2 YYNGEE. CDR3 region: CASSVDLAGGNYEQYF. For the CDR3, the DNA is TGTGCCAGCAGTGTGGATCTAGCGGGGGGGAACTACGAGCAGTACTTC.

This rearrangement joins TRBV15 to TRBJ1-4; no firm D call. V lost 0 bases and J lost 7, with 6 bases in between. The germline V gene has CDR1 LNHNV and CDR2 YYDKDF (reference sequence). The CDR3 length is 13 residues. The CDR3 coding sequence is TGTGCCACCAGCAGAGAAGCAGGTGAAAAACTGTTTTTT. Translating gives CATSREAGEKLFF.

This clonotype was seen at least ten times. The J gene is TRBJ2-3, the V gene TRBV19; TRBD2 agrees at 10 bases. This CDR3 has 17 amino acids. The germline CDR1 and CDR2 sequences are LNHDA and SQIVND (reference sequence). After removal of 4 bases from V and 5 bases from J, the junction contained 12 bases not matched to a gene. CDR3 residues: CASSKKGLAGAKDTQYF. CDR3 nucleotide sequence: TGTGCCAGTAGTAAGAAAGGGCTAGCGGGAGCCAAAGATACGCAGTATTTT.

Comment on this clonotype: One junction end does not reproduce the germline sequence, and a read error may be involved. The V call is TRBV7-9, the J call TRBJ2-1; maybe TRBD2 (6 bases). This CDR3 region has 14 residues. In germline, CDR1 is SEHNR, CDR2 FQNEAQ (reference sequence). The CDR3 here is CAGSFGTSPNEQFF. For the CDR3, the DNA is TGTGCCGGCAGCTTCGGGACTTCTCCCAATGAGCAGTTCTTC.

The rearrangement joins TRBV7-2 to TRBJ2-7, with D possibly TRBD1 on 6 matching bases. Germline V CDR1 and CDR2: SGHTA, FQGNSA. Trimming stripped 6 bases from V and 5 bases from J, with 20 bases between. The CDR3 runs to 15 residues. The CDR3 DNA sequence: TGTGCCAGCAGATCAGGGGCAGGCACGGCCCACGAGCAGTACTTC. Translating gives CASRSGAGTAHEQYF.

By sample fraction, this clonotype is medium-sized (0.01 to 0.1%). The chain employs TRBV7-6 and TRBJ2-7; TRBD2 matches at 11 bases. Germline assignment: CDR1 SGHVS and CDR2 FNYEAQ. With V trimmed by 5 bases and J by 2 bases, 5 bases remained unmatched. CDR3 size: 15 residues. The CDR3 reads CASSPGTSGTYEQYF. CDR3 DNA: TGTGCCAGCAGCCCAGGGACTAGCGGAACCTACGAGCAGTACTTC.

In this sample, this clonotype turned up many times. The rearrangement links TRBV4-3 to TRBJ2-1; D may match TRBD1 or TRBD2 (5 bases each). Germline V gene lookup returns CDR1 LGHNA and CDR2 YSLEER. This CDR3 contains 15 residues. The V gene lost 4 bases and the J gene lost 4 bases, with 14 bases spanning the gap. CDR3 DNA sequence: TGCGCCAGCAGCCCGGGACCCGCCGCTTACAATGAGCAGTTCTTC. Translation gives CASSPGPAAYNEQFF.

The chain joins TRBV2 to TRBJ1-5, with TRBD1 matching 7 bases. The ends lost 10 bases at V and 4 bases at J; junction bases unmatched: 7. Germline CDR1 is SNHLY and CDR2 is FYNNEI. The CDR3 is 13 residues long. The CDR3 sequence is CANRGTENQPQHF. The CDR3 DNA reads TGTGCCAACAGAGGGACAGAAAATCAGCCCCAGCATTTT.

The chain uses TRBV7-3 and TRBJ2-7; D call uncertain. V was shortened by 11 bases and J by 0 bases, with 17 bases between the two germline ends. The germline gives CDR1 SGHTA, CDR2 FQGTGA. The CDR3 spans 14 residues. The CDR3 DNA sequence: TGTGCCTCATCAAGGACGAGAAGCTCCTACGAGCAGTACTTC. It specifies CASSRTRSSYEQYF.

The table lists this clonotype with many counts. The chain links TRBV5-6 to TRBJ1-1; 9 nucleotides agree with TRBD1. CDR3 length: 14 residues. Trimming at V came to 2 bases and at J to 1 base, leaving 0 bases not matched to a gene. Per the germline V gene, CDR1 is SGHDT and CDR2 is YYEEEE. CDR3 coding DNA: TGTGCCAGCAGCTTACAGGGGGCGAACACTGAAGCTTTCTTT. It yields the protein CASSLQGANTEAFF.

This clonotype was picked up one time. The rearrangement uses TRBV25-1 and TRBJ1-4; tentative D call: TRBD1 (6 bases). This CDR3 contains 15 residues. With 1 base removed from V and 7 bases from J, the gap between germline ends came to 13 bases. CDR1 MGHDK and CDR2 SYGVNS come from the germline V gene. For the CDR3, the DNA is TGTGCCAGCAGTGAATCTAACAGGGCCTCTGAAAAACTGTTTTTT. The encoded protein is CASSESNRASEKLFF. Combining the CDR3 with reference TRBV25-1 and TRBJ1-4 gives the whole variable domain EADIYQTPRYLVIGTGKKITLECSQTMGHDKMYWYQQDPGMELHLIHYSYGVNSTEKGDLSSESTVSRIRTEHFPLTLESARPSHTSQYLCASSESNRASEKLFFGSGTQLSVL.